The rows below give T cell receptor beta chains drawn from one sample of a study of shared clonotypes between healthy human individuals. The method was immunoSEQ multiplex PCR; TCRdb's version includes in-frame clones alone and lacks a portion of them. The sample lists roughly 2.5 million clones, more than 90% occurring once. Sequencing was performed on naive CD4+ T cells sorted from blood. The receptors were sampled from a man aged 18 to 35 in good health. Both conserved end residues are part of each CDR3. The D gene is left open where the match is weak. Clone size is given for some rows only: seen once, a few or many times, or a class if the clone is expanded.

clone_size	v_call	j_call	d_call	cdr3_nt	cdr3_aa
.	TRBV7-2	TRBJ2-7	.	TGTGCCAGCAGCTCTTCGGGGGAGCAGTACTTC	CASSSSGEQYF
.	TRBV27	TRBJ1-1	.	TGTGCCAGCAGCCTGGAGGGGGGCGGTGAAGCTTTCTTT	CASSLEGGGEAFF
.	TRBV6-5	TRBJ2-1	.	TGTGCCAGCAGTCCCCCTCTGCCGAACAATGAGCAGTTCTTC	CASSPPLPNNEQFF
.	TRBV7-9	TRBJ2-1	TRBD1	TGTGCCGGCAACAGGGGACAAAGCTCCTACAATGAGCAGTTCTTC	CAGNRGQSSYNEQFF
.	TRBV7-2	TRBJ2-5	.	TGTGCCAGCAGCTTATTGGCTAGCAGTAACCAAGAGACCCAGTACTTC	CASSLLASSNQETQYF
few	TRBV12-5	TRBJ1-5	.	TGTGCTCGACGGGGGGGTGGATATCAGCCCCAGCATTTT	CARRGGGYQPQHF
once	TRBV19	TRBJ2-2	TRBD2	TGTGCCAGTAGTACCGGAGCGGGAGGCATTATGGTCGGGGAGCTGTTTTTT	CASSTGAGGIMVGELFF
.	TRBV19	TRBJ1-5	.	TGTGCCAGTAGTATAGTCGGAACAGGGTCTCAGCCCCAGCATTTT	CASSIVGTGSQPQHF
.	TRBV11-3	TRBJ2-3	.	TGTGCCAGCAGCTTAGGTCTTTCGGCAGGGTTCCCAGATACGCAGTATTTT	CASSLGLSAGFPDTQYF
.	TRBV15	TRBJ2-7	TRBD1	TGTGCCACCAGCAGTGATCCGACAGGGTATTCCTACGAGCAGTACTTC	CATSSDPTGYSYEQYF
.	TRBV4-1	TRBJ1-5	TRBD1	TGCGCCAGCAGCCAAACAGGGGGGATTCAGCCCCAGCATTTT	CASSQTGGIQPQHF
.	TRBV7-8	TRBJ1-6	.	TGTGCCAGCAGCTTAGAGGCCCGGACCAATTCACCCCTCCACTTT	CASSLEARTNSPLHF
.	TRBV7-7	TRBJ2-6	.	TGTGCTAGCAGCTACAGTAGTTCAGGGGCCAACGTCCTGACTTTC	CASSYSSSGANVLTF
.	TRBV6-6	TRBJ2-2	.	TGTGCCAGCACGGCGGGGTACACCGGGGAGCTGTTTTTT	CASTAGYTGELFF
.	TRBV2	TRBJ2-7	.	TGTGCCAGCAGTGAACAAAGTTTAGAGCAGTACTTC	CASSEQSLEQYF
few	TRBV6-5	TRBJ1-1	.	TGTGCCGCCCGACGGAACACTGAAGCTTTCTTT	CAARRNTEAFF
.	TRBV6-6	TRBJ1-1	.	TGTGCCAGCAAGACAGGTCCTACTGAAGCTTTCTTT	CASKTGPTEAFF
.	TRBV5-1	TRBJ2-7	.	TGCGCCAGCAGCTTGGACCCCCCGGCGAGCGGCGCTTACGAGCAGTACTTC	CASSLDPPASGAYEQYF